One T cell receptor (beta chain) is described in this entry. This specimen comes from a study of blood T cell repertoires in COVID-19. The overall study: The origin of the acute and convalescent COVID-19 samples was the United States, Italy and Spain. From T cells, B-cell-depleted T cells, or PBMCs came the material, which was cDNA or gDNA.

CDR1 is SEHNR, CDR2 FQNEAQ, per germline (reference sequence). The CDR3 is 15 residues long. V gave up 6 bases and J gave up 1 base; unmatched junction bases: 3. Per the authors' pipeline: Amplification with reference gene primers provided the estimates of nucleated cell counts. The protocol was immunoSEQ multiplex PCR, while the TCRdb copy is restricted to in-frame clones and leaves out a portion. Clone size and V and J calls were adopted from that table, with D and trimming inferred from the DNA. The sample yields a few hundred thousand clones, around 88% seen once. The sample taken for sequencing was peripheral blood. The rearrangement joins TRBV7-9 to TRBJ1-4; 9 nucleotides match TRBD1. The source of this sequence is a man older than 75 with acute or convalescent COVID-19. The CDR3 is CASRQGQGTNEKLFF. The CDR3 bases are TGTGCCAGCAGGCAGGGACAGGGAACTAATGAAAAACTGTTTTTT.